Presented here are 14 T cell receptor beta chains from one specimen sequenced in a study of blood T cell repertoires in COVID-19. Clones were sequenced by immunoSEQ multiplex PCR, and TCRdb holds only the in-frame ones, with some missing. The sample has about 320,000 clones; roughly nine tenths are singletons. Material: PBMCs or T cells enriched from blood (not recorded which). Every receptor here comes from a woman in her twenties or thirties who had been exposed to COVID-19.

The chain joins TRBV7-9 to TRBJ2-5; 8 nucleotides agree with TRBD1. J gave up 5 bases and V 3 bases, and 5 bases lay outside the gene matches. Germline V gene lookup returns CDR1 SEHNR and CDR2 FQNEAQ (reference sequence). The CDR3 is made up of 14 amino acids. CDR3 region: CASSFWTGRETQYF. In DNA form, the CDR3 reads TGTGCCAGCAGCTTCTGGACAGGGAGGGAGACCCAGTACTTC.

The gene calls are TRBV6-5 and TRBJ2-6; no firm D call. V lost 2 bases to trimming and J lost 2 bases, with 7 bases between them. The CDR3 is 15 residues long. The germline gives CDR1 MNHEY, CDR2 SVGAGI. CDR3: CASSYLRAGANVLTF. DNA for the CDR3: TGTGCCAGCAGTTACCTACGGGCTGGGGCCAACGTCCTGACTTTC.

In its sample, this clone was seen once. The rearrangement uses TRBV19 and TRBJ1-1; 7 bases match TRBD1. The CDR3 sequence is 15 residues long. Germline CDR1 is LNHDA and CDR2 is SQIVND (reference sequence). V dropped 5 bases and J dropped 8; count of bases not matched to a gene: 14. In DNA form, the CDR3 reads TGTGCCAGTAGTTCAAGGACAGGTCCAGTTTCAGAAGCTTTCTTT. Protein product: CASSSRTGPVSEAFF.

This clone appeared once. Within the sample, other DNA sequences also encode this same CDR3. In DNA, the CDR3 is TGCGCCAGCAGCTTGGGTTTAGCGGGGGCCACAGATACGCAGTATTTT. Translating it yields CASSLGLAGATDTQYF. This sequence joins TRBV5-1 and TRBJ2-3; 9 positions agree with TRBD2. Germline values: CDR1 SGHRS, CDR2 YFSETQ. The CDR3 runs to 16 residues. J gave up 2 bases and V 0 bases, and 4 bases lay outside the gene matches.

The rearrangement joins TRBV3-1 (or the pseudogene TRBV3-2) to TRBJ1-1; D may be TRBD1 (5 bases). With 3 bases removed from V and 8 bases from J, the gap between germline ends came to 16 bases. This CDR3 is built from 14 residues. Per the germline V gene, CDR1 is LGHDT and CDR2 is YNNKEL (reference sequence). This chain's CDR3 is CASSHSRPRGEAFF. Written as DNA, the CDR3 is TGTGCCAGCAGCCACTCGCGACCGCGGGGCGAAGCTTTCTTT.

As to this clone: At the DNA level, this CDR3 is encoded by other sequences in the same sample as well. The chain is built from TRBV4-1 and TRBJ2-1; D call uncertain. Germline V gene sequence: CDR1 MGHRA, CDR2 YSYEKL. The CDR3 has 13 residues. V was trimmed by 2 bases and J by 7 bases, leaving 9 bases between them. The CDR3 nucleotides read TGCGCCAGCAGCCAAAAGAGAGAGAATGAGCAGTTCTTC. It encodes CASSQKRENEQFF.

The gene calls are TRBV11-2 and TRBJ2-3; D may be TRBD2 (6 bases). V gave up 5 bases and J gave up 6 bases, with 15 bases separating them. The CDR3 is 14 amino acids. Germline V lookup: CDR1 SGHAT, CDR2 FQNNGV. For the CDR3, the DNA is TGTGCCAGCAGCACCCGGGACTCTGGGGATACGCAGTATTTT. This sequence encodes CASSTRDSGDTQYF.

The rearrangement joins TRBV6-5 to TRBJ1-2; TRBD1 aligns across 9 bases. V was pared by 0 bases and J by 8 bases, with 7 bases of the junction left unmatched. Germline V gene lookup returns CDR1 MNHEY and CDR2 SVGAGI. The CDR3 runs 15 residues. The DNA for the CDR3 is TGTGCCAGCAGTTACTCGAATACAGGGGGCAAAGGCTACACCTTC. It is translated as CASSYSNTGGKGYTF.

CDR3 protein: CASSLRQGGQETQYF. DNA of the CDR3: TGTGCCAGCAGCTTACGGCAGGGAGGTCAAGAGACCCAGTACTTC. The V and J genes are TRBV5-4 and TRBJ2-5; D possibly corresponds to TRBD2 (6 bases). V was pared by 2 bases and J by 2 bases, with 13 bases between. CDR1 and CDR2 from the germline V gene are SGHNT and YYREEE (reference sequence). This CDR3 is 15 amino acids long.

This clone was seen only once. The rearrangement uses TRBV4-1 and TRBJ1-3; D is undetermined. The germline V gene encodes CDR1 MGHRA and CDR2 YSYEKL. The CDR3 covers 13 residues. With 3 bases removed from V and 3 bases from J, the gap between germline ends came to 6 bases. The CDR3 coding sequence is TGCGCCAGCAGCCAGAGAATTGGAAACACCATATATTTT. Protein product: CASSQRIGNTIYF.

The table lists this clone with a count of one. The chain has TRBV20-1 and TRBJ1-2, with D uncertain. This CDR3 comprises 10 residues. V lost 8 bases, J lost 7 bases, and 11 bases lay in between. Germline-derived CDR1 and CDR2 are DFQATT and SNEGSKA (reference sequence). CDR3: CSPWEGGYTF. The CDR3 region has the DNA TGCAGTCCCTGGGAGGGTGGCTACACCTTC.

This chain joins TRBV29-1 and TRBJ1-3, with D unclear. Germline V gives CDR1 SQVTM, CDR2 ANQGSEA. Trimming took off 4 bases at V and 0 bases at J, with 16 bases between the two ends. The CDR3 is 16 amino acids. CDR3 residues: CSVVLPGSPSGNTIYF. The CDR3 nucleotides read TGCAGCGTTGTCCTCCCTGGCAGTCCCTCTGGAAACACCATATATTTT. Variable domain in full (rest from reference TRBV29-1 and TRBJ1-3): SAVISQKPSRDICQRGTSLTIQCQVDSQVTMMFWYRQQPGQSLTLIATANQGSEATYESGFVIDKFPISRPNLTFSTLTVSNMSPEDSSIYLCSVVLPGSPSGNTIYFGEGSWLTVV.

The chain is built from TRBV18 and TRBJ1-1; D gene uncertain. CDR1 and CDR2 (germline): KGHSH, LQKENI. The CDR3 runs to 14 residues. Trimming removed 3 bases from V and 5 bases from J, with 13 bases in between. CDR3 nucleotides: TGTGCCAGCTCACCGTCTGGACTATGGACTGAAGCTTTCTTT. Its translation: CASSPSGLWTEAFF.

J is TRBJ1-1 and V is TRBV5-1; a possible D gene is TRBD1 (5 bases). Trimming pared 4 bases from V and 0 bases from J, leaving 13 bases between. Germline V gives CDR1 SGHRS, CDR2 YFSETQ. CDR3 length equals 15 residues. The chain's CDR3 is CASSGRGPMNTEAFF. The CDR3, as DNA: TGCGCCAGCAGCGGGCGGGGACCCATGAACACTGAAGCTTTCTTT.